Shown below are 20 T cell receptor beta chains from a single sample sequenced in a study of T cell changes during pregnancy in multiple sclerosis. Assay: immunoSEQ multiplex PCR; the TCRdb copy retains only in-frame clones and omits some. The repertoire has more than 50,000 clones, roughly 90% of them found once; the top ten carry around 3.3%. The specimen was peripheral blood, collected in the first trimester of pregnancy. Receptors were obtained from a female donor in good health, enrolled as a control in a pregnancy study.

The rearrangement links TRBV28 to TRBJ1-5; no firm D call. CDR1 MDHEN and CDR2 SYDVKM come from the germline V gene. V was trimmed by 3 bases and J by 11 bases, leaving 11 bases between them. CDR3 length equals 12 residues. DNA for the CDR3: TGTGCCAGCAGTTTGGGCCCTCCGACCCAGCATTTT. Residues: CASSLGPPTQHF.

The J gene is TRBJ1-2, the V gene TRBV28, with a weak D call TRBD1 (5 bases). There are 15 residues in the CDR3. Germline CDR1 is MDHEN and CDR2 is SYDVKM. V was cut by 2 bases and J by 2 bases, with 12 bases left in between. CDR3 region: CASSLKAKGNYGYTF. The CDR3 nucleotides are TGTGCCAGCAGTTTAAAGGCGAAGGGGAACTATGGCTACACCTTC.

The rearrangement joins TRBV19 to TRBJ1-5; the D gene is possibly TRBD1 (5 bases). Per the germline V gene, CDR1 is LNHDA and CDR2 is SQIVND (reference sequence). The ends were cut back, 1 base at V and 7 bases at J, with 14 bases in the middle. This CDR3 region has 15 residues. Here the CDR3 reads CASSIARQGKQPQHF. The CDR3 nucleotides read TGTGCCAGTAGTATAGCAAGGCAGGGAAAGCAGCCCCAGCATTTT. The whole variable domain, filled in from reference TRBV19 and TRBJ1-5, reads DGGITQSPKYLFRKEGQNVTLSCEQNLNHDAMYWYRQDPGQGLRLIYYSQIVNDFQKGDIAEGYSVSREKKESFPLTVTSAQKNPTAFYLCASSIARQGKQPQHFGDGTRLSIL.

DNA for the CDR3: TGTGCCAGCAGCTTAGCGTGGCAGGGAGGCCAAAACATTCAGTACTTC. Its translation is CASSLAWQGGQNIQYF. The chain uses TRBV7-2 and TRBJ2-4, with D possibly matching TRBD2 (6 bases). Deletions cut 0 bases from V and 5 bases from J, with 14 bases between. CDR1 and CDR2 from the germline V gene are SGHTA and FQGNSA. The CDR3 is made up of 16 amino acids.

This clone was seen just once. V is TRBV2 and J is TRBJ2-6; D is ambiguous. The ends were cut back, 2 bases at V and 0 bases at J, with 8 bases in the middle. CDR1 SNHLY and CDR2 FYNNEI come from the germline V gene. The CDR3 extends over 16 amino acids. CDR3 in DNA: TGTGCCAGCAGTGAAAACCCGGGCTCTGGGGCCAACGTCCTGACTTTC. This codes for CASSENPGSGANVLTF.

V and J are TRBV4-3 and TRBJ2-1; 9 bases match TRBD1. The length of the CDR3 is 15 residues. Germline V gene lookup returns CDR1 LGHNA and CDR2 YSLEER. The ends lost 4 bases at V and 3 bases at J; junction bases unmatched: 4. This CDR3 is CASSRRTGDYNEQFF. CDR3 sequence (DNA): TGCGCCAGCAGCCGACGGACAGGGGACTACAATGAGCAGTTCTTC.

The genes are TRBV4-1 and TRBJ1-1; perhaps TRBD1 as D (5 bases). This CDR3 spans 15 amino acids. Deletions cut 1 base from V and 4 bases from J, with 13 bases between. The V gene's germline CDR1 is MGHRA and CDR2 YSYEKL. The CDR3 spells CASSQGGGRRTEAFF. The CDR3 DNA follows: TGCGCCAGCAGCCAAGGGGGGGGTCGTCGCACTGAAGCTTTCTTT.

The V call is TRBV13, the J call TRBJ2-3; a weak D match, TRBD2 (5 bases). Germline CDR1 is PRHDT and CDR2 is FYEKMQ (reference sequence). Trimming cost V 4 bases and J 6 bases, with 11 bases left between them. This CDR3 spans 13 amino acids. CDR3 DNA sequence: TGTGCCAGCAGCTCCACCGGGGAGGATACGCAGTATTTT. Protein: CASSSTGEDTQYF.

The V call is TRBV6-5, the J call TRBJ2-7; no clear D. The CDR3 consists of 16 residues. Germline V gene lookup returns CDR1 MNHEY and CDR2 SVGAGI. Trimming took 0 bases from V and 3 from J, leaving 15 bases between them. CDR3 residues: CASSYSLYPKFYEQYF. The CDR3 DNA reads as TGTGCCAGCAGTTACTCTCTCTACCCAAAATTCTACGAGCAGTACTTC.

V usage is TRBV25-1 and J usage is TRBJ1-1; 8 nucleotides line up with TRBD1. Germline-derived CDR1 and CDR2 are MGHDK and SYGVNS. The CDR3 is made up of 14 amino acids. The junction had 11 bases not matched to a gene; V was cut back by 6 bases and J by 8 bases. CDR3 DNA sequence: TGTGCCAGCAGCAAGACAGGGGAATCCTCCGAAGCTTTCTTT. Amino acid sequence: CASSKTGESSEAFF.

The gene calls are TRBV2 and TRBJ2-5; D uncertain. This CDR3 comprises 14 residues. With 3 bases removed from V and 1 base from J, the gap between germline ends came to 9 bases. The germline V gene has CDR1 SNHLY and CDR2 FYNNEI. CDR3 coding DNA: TGTGCCAGCAGTGAGGAGACTTCCCAAGAGACCCAGTACTTC. This sequence encodes CASSEETSQETQYF.

V usage is TRBV7-3 and J usage is TRBJ2-1; TRBD2 aligns across 9 bases. CDR1 SGHTA and CDR2 FQGTGA come from the germline V gene. Trimming cost V 2 bases and J 5 bases; bases outside gene matches: 4. CDR3 length equals 15 residues. The CDR3 coding sequence is TGTGCCAGCAGCTTACGGCGGGGGGGGAACAATGAGCAGTTCTTC. Protein: CASSLRRGGNNEQFF.

This clone occurred once. The chain couples TRBV13 to TRBJ1-1; possibly TRBD1 for D (6 bases). Trimming left V 6 bases short and J 3 bases short, with 20 bases between. The germline V gene has CDR1 PRHDT and CDR2 FYEKMQ (reference sequence). The length of the CDR3 is 16 residues. CDR3 sequence reads: CASRKQGFGGDTEAFF. The DNA of the CDR3 is TGTGCCAGCAGGAAACAGGGATTTGGGGGGGACACTGAAGCTTTCTTT.

The genes are TRBV19 and TRBJ1-2, with D unclear. Trimming cost V 6 bases and J 4 bases, with 3 bases left between them. Per the germline V gene, CDR1 is LNHDA and CDR2 is SQIVND (reference sequence). The length of the CDR3 is 10 residues. CDR3 DNA: TGTGCCAGTAGCTCCTATGGCTACACCTTC. This gives the protein CASSSYGYTF.

The DNA of the CDR3 is TGTGCCAGCAGTTTAGGGGCAAGGCCCCAGCATTTT. It encodes CASSLGARPQHF. V is TRBV28 and J is TRBJ1-5; possibly TRBD1 for D (5 bases). The germline CDR1 and CDR2 sequences are MDHEN and SYDVKM. The CDR3 consists of 12 residues. Trimming pared 2 bases from V and 9 bases from J, leaving 8 bases between.

V usage is TRBV30 and J usage is TRBJ2-5; 8 positions agree with TRBD1. Trimming removed 5 bases from V and 4 bases from J; junction bases left unmatched: 6. This CDR3 contains 13 residues. The V gene's germline CDR1 is GTSNPN and CDR2 SVGIG (reference sequence). CDR3 sequence (DNA): TGTGCCTGGGGACAGGGCCGGGGAGAGACCCAGTACTTC. This gives the protein CAWGQGRGETQYF.

V is TRBV4-2 and J is TRBJ2-3; 12 bases fit TRBD2. The V gene's germline CDR1 is LGHNA and CDR2 YNFKEQ. This CDR3 region has 18 residues. V lost 0 bases to trimming and J lost 3 bases; unmatched junction nucleotides: 7. The CDR3 region is CASSQDRLLAGGTDTQYF. The CDR3 region has the DNA TGTGCCAGCAGCCAAGATAGGCTTCTAGCGGGAGGGACAGATACGCAGTATTTT.

V usage is TRBV19 and J usage is TRBJ1-4; possible D gene TRBD1, 6 bases. CDR3 size: 14 residues. V was pared by 4 bases and J by 7 bases, with 13 bases between. Germline lookup yields CDR1 LNHDA and CDR2 SQIVND (reference sequence). CDR3 in amino acids: CASSTYRGAEKLFF. For the CDR3, the DNA is TGTGCCAGTAGTACCTACCGGGGGGCTGAAAAACTGTTTTTT.

V usage is TRBV19 and J usage is TRBJ1-2; TRBD1 might be the D (6 bases). Germline V CDR1 and CDR2: LNHDA, SQIVND (reference sequence). Between the trimmed V and J ends, which lost 2 bases and 5 bases, there was a span of 12 bases. The CDR3 is made up of 14 amino acids. CDR3 in amino acids: CASSITGHIYGYTF. The DNA for the CDR3 is TGTGCCAGTAGTATAACGGGACATATATATGGCTACACCTTC.

This clone has more than one count but fewer than ten. The V and J genes are TRBV4-1 and TRBJ1-1; no clear D. Trimming shortened V by 0 bases and J by 5 bases, and 16 bases separated the two germline ends. Germline V gene data show CDR1 as MGHRA and CDR2 as YSYEKL. This CDR3 has 16 residues. The DNA for the CDR3 is TGCGCCAGCAGCCAAGAGTTAGCAGTTTTGAGGACTGAAGCTTTCTTT. Its translation is CASSQELAVLRTEAFF.